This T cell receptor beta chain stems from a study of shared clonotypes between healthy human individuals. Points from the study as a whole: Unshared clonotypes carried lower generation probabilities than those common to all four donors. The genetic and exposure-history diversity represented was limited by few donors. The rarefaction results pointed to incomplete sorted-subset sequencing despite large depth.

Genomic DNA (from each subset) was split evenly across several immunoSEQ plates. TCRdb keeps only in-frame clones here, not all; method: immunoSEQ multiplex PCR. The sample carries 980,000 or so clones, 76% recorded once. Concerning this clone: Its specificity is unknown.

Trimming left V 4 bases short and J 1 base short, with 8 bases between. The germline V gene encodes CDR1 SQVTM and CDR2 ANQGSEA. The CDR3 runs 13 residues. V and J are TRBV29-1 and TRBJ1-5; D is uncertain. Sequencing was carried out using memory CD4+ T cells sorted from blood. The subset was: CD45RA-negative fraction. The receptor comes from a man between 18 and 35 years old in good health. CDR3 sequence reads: CSVGWGSNQPQHF. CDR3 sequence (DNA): TGCAGCGTTGGGTGGGGAAGCAATCAGCCCCAGCATTTT.